The clone carrying this T cell receptor beta chain appeared a single time. Its antigen is as yet unknown. This sample is part of a study of TIL therapy for anti-PD-1-resistant metastatic lung cancer. About the research overall: Median tumor mutation burden was under 1.9 mutations per megabase.

The libraries were made with immunoSEQ v3. Libraries were sequenced to around 2 million read pairs (survey) or roughly 5-6.5 million (deep). Only in-frame clones appear in the TCRdb table, and some are missing; sequencing was by immunoSEQ multiplex PCR. The sample lists about 50,000 clones, around 80% occurring once. Broader study findings: The cohort had more treatment-naive, never-smoker and oncogene-addicted patients than typical.

The CDR3 has 16 residues. CDR1 and CDR2 from the germline V gene are SGHVS and FQNEAQ. Deletions cut 1 base from V and 8 bases from J, with 19 bases between. Time point defined: pre-treatment sample, taken before nivolumab and TIL therapy. Sequencing used blood, obtained at baseline. The TCR comes from a woman aged 30-79 years with non-small cell lung cancer. The chain recombines TRBV7-8 with TRBJ2-3; D may be TRBD1 or TRBD2 (6 bases each). The CDR3 region has the DNA TGTGCCAGCAGCTTAGAAGTCGGGGGCCGCCTCCGTACGCAGTATTTT. This sequence encodes CASSLEVGGRLRTQYF.